The sequence of this T cell receptor beta chain was determined in a study of T cells in Graves' hyperthyroidism and ophthalmopathy. Study findings and constraints: Ophthalmopathy cases were set apart from stable hyperthyroidism by a 13 V-J model. Most clonotypes that expanded in the thyroid above 0.001 also showed up in blood.

Uncontrolled infection, other autoimmune disease, pregnancy or lactation barred patients from enrollment. 10 ml of fresh peripheral blood supplied the PBMCs. The germline CDR1 and CDR2 sequences are SGHKS and YYEKEE (reference sequence). There are 16 residues in the CDR3. With 4 bases removed from V and 8 bases from J, the gap between germline ends came to 22 bases. This clonotype was recorded at least ten times. Its antigen is as yet unknown. Researchers amplified the TCR beta CDR3 regions from RNA transcripts. A first-round RT-PCR of the TCR CDR3 used the HTBI primer set. Via MiXCR, TCRdb re-called the multiplex PCR reads, giving one row per CDR3 protein. The table includes some 770,000 distinct CDR3 sequences, about a sixth detected once.

The TCR sequence derives from a man younger than 35 with Graves' hyperthyroidism. Sequences were obtained from blood. V gene TRBV5-5 combines with J gene TRBJ2-1; D not certain. CDR3 nucleotides: TGTGCCAGCAGCCTAAGGCGGACCTCCAGTAGGGATGAGCAGTTCTTC. This sequence encodes CASSLRRTSSRDEQFF.